This TCR beta chain was found in a study of cytomegalovirus exposure and HLA in healthy donors. Though nominally healthy at sampling, donors likely had unrecorded immune exposures. The PCR had 60 Vbeta and 13 Jbeta primers. Only in-frame clones appear in the TCRdb table, and some are missing; sequencing was by immunoSEQ multiplex PCR. Of approximately 120,000 clones in the sample, 81% were seen once. V dropped 1 base and J dropped 8 bases, with 18 bases sitting between them. This CDR3 has 16 amino acids. The germline gives CDR1 LGHNA, CDR2 YSLEER. Study results and limitations: In a later analysis, about 17,000 TCR beta sequences were associated with HLA alleles at 0.05 false discovery rate. Per a prior analysis, the majority of TCR beta V segments were productive roughly 87% or roughly 30% of the time.

Note on this clone: Antigen: not known.

Sequenced: PBMCs. The chain combines TRBV4-3 with TRBJ2-1; tentative D call: TRBD2 (5 bases). This TCR derives from a man aged 18 to 30 in good health and CMV-seropositive. DNA for the CDR3: TGCGCCAGCAGCCAAGTGAGAATAGCGACGGTCGATGAGCAGTTCTTC. Amino acid sequence: CASSQVRIATVDEQFF.